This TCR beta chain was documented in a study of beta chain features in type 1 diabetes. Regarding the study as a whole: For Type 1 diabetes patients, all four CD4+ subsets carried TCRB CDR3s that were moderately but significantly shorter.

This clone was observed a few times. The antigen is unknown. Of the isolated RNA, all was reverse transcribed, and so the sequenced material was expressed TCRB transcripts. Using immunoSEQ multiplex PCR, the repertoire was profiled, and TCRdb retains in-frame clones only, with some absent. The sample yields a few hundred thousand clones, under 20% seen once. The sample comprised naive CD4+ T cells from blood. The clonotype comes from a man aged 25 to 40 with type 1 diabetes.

The CDR3: CASSVRARETQYF. DNA of the CDR3: TGTGCCAGCAGCGTCAGGGCCCGAGAGACCCAGTACTTC. The chain combines TRBV27 with TRBJ2-5, with a tentative D call TRBD1 (5 bases). The CDR3 sequence is 13 residues long. The V end was cut by 6 bases, the J end by 4 bases, with 12 bases between. Germline CDR1 reads MNHEY; CDR2 reads SMNVEV (reference sequence).